The rows below give T cell receptor beta chains drawn from one sample of a study of shared clonotypes between healthy human individuals. Data came from immunoSEQ multiplex PCR; TCRdb stores just in-frame clones and leaves some out. The sample carries under 850,000 clones, 85% to 95% recorded once. Sequencing was carried out using naive CD8+ T cells sorted from blood. The receptor set was obtained from a man aged 25 to 45 in good health. CDR3s include the opening cysteine and the closing phenylalanine or tryptophan. The order of the fields is V gene, D gene, J gene, clone size, CDR3 protein, CDR3 DNA. A D gene is named only where the DNA matches it firmly. A row's size may be missing; if present it is once, few, many or a size class.

v_call: TRBV27
d_call: -
j_call: TRBJ2-7
clone_size: -
cdr3_aa: CASSFTRDFSYEQYF
cdr3_nt: TGTGCCAGCAGTTTTACCCGGGACTTCTCATACGAGCAGTACTTC

v_call: TRBV7-6
d_call: TRBD2
j_call: TRBJ2-2
clone_size: -
cdr3_aa: CASSAGTSSGTGELFF
cdr3_nt: TGTGCCAGCAGCGCCGGGACTAGCAGCGGCACCGGGGAGCTGTTTTTT

v_call: TRBV7-2
d_call: TRBD1
j_call: TRBJ1-2
clone_size: -
cdr3_aa: CASSQPSTDDREYGYTF
cdr3_nt: TGTGCCAGCAGCCAGCCCTCTACCGACGACAGGGAGTATGGCTACACCTTC

v_call: TRBV7-9
d_call: -
j_call: TRBJ2-7
clone_size: once
cdr3_aa: CASSLDLGTDEQYF
cdr3_nt: TGTGCCAGCAGCTTGGATCTGGGGACCGACGAGCAGTACTTC

v_call: TRBV27
d_call: -
j_call: TRBJ2-7
clone_size: once
cdr3_aa: CASSFIGPDPERTSYEQYF
cdr3_nt: TGTGCCAGCAGTTTTATAGGGCCCGACCCCGAGAGGACCTCCTACGAGCAGTACTTC

v_call: TRBV7-9
d_call: -
j_call: TRBJ2-2
clone_size: -
cdr3_aa: CASSSPPSSSPNTGELFF
cdr3_nt: TGTGCCAGCAGCTCTCCGCCGAGCAGTTCCCCGAACACCGGGGAGCTGTTTTTT

v_call: TRBV4-1
d_call: -
j_call: TRBJ2-7
clone_size: -
cdr3_aa: CASSQDRGPYEQYF
cdr3_nt: TGCGCCAGCAGCCAAGACAGGGGCCCCTACGAGCAGTACTTC

v_call: TRBV5-4
d_call: TRBD1
j_call: TRBJ1-5
clone_size: once
cdr3_aa: CASSQGTGDQPQHF
cdr3_nt: TGTGCCAGCAGCCAAGGGACAGGGGATCAGCCCCAGCATTTT

v_call: TRBV4-1
d_call: -
j_call: TRBJ2-7
clone_size: -
cdr3_aa: CASSQVEQAAYEQYF
cdr3_nt: TGCGCCAGCAGCCAAGTTGAACAGGCGGCCTACGAGCAGTACTTC

v_call: TRBV27
d_call: TRBD1
j_call: TRBJ2-1
clone_size: -
cdr3_aa: CASKPGGVAPRYNEQFF
cdr3_nt: TGTGCCAGCAAGCCAGGGGGCGTAGCCCCCCGCTACAATGAGCAGTTCTTC

v_call: TRBV29-1
d_call: TRBD1
j_call: TRBJ2-1
clone_size: -
cdr3_aa: CSVVGAGTASEQFF
cdr3_nt: TGCAGCGTTGTGGGGGCCGGGACAGCGAGCGAGCAGTTCTTC

v_call: TRBV5-6
d_call: TRBD2
j_call: TRBJ2-6
clone_size: -
cdr3_aa: CASSLRAVGGPGANVLTF
cdr3_nt: TGTGCCAGCAGCTTGAGGGCTGTGGGAGGGCCCGGGGCCAACGTCCTGACTTTC

v_call: TRBV7-9
d_call: TRBD2
j_call: TRBJ2-3
clone_size: -
cdr3_aa: CASSRRLAGTSTDTQYF
cdr3_nt: TGTGCCAGCAGCCGCCGACTAGCGGGTACTAGCACAGATACGCAGTATTTT

v_call: TRBV27
d_call: -
j_call: TRBJ1-5
clone_size: -
cdr3_aa: CASSWDASNQPQHF
cdr3_nt: TGTGCCAGCAGTTGGGATGCGAGCAATCAGCCCCAGCATTTT

v_call: TRBV4-2
d_call: TRBD1
j_call: TRBJ2-7
clone_size: -
cdr3_aa: CASSQGTGGGYEQYF
cdr3_nt: TGTGCCAGCAGCCAAGGGACAGGGGGTGGATACGAGCAGTACTTC

v_call: TRBV27
d_call: TRBD2
j_call: TRBJ2-5
clone_size: -
cdr3_aa: CARKRQLPGLAPETQYF
cdr3_nt: TGTGCCAGGAAGAGACAGTTACCGGGACTAGCGCCAGAGACCCAGTACTTC